This entry lists 29 T cell receptor beta chains sequenced from one sample in a study of cytomegalovirus exposure and HLA in healthy donors. 60 Vbeta and 13 Jbeta primers were used in PCR. Generated by immunoSEQ multiplex PCR, the TCRdb table keeps only in-frame clones and is missing some. The sample table sets out roughly 150,000 clones. The sequencing input was PBMCs. These receptors came from a woman between 45 and 60 years old in good health and CMV-seronegative.

The V gene is TRBV28, the J gene TRBJ1-5; TRBD1 matches at 8 bases. Germline CDR1 is MDHEN and CDR2 is SYDVKM. The CDR3 covers 16 residues. V trimming: 6 bases; J trimming: 1 base; junction bases outside the gene matches: 8. The CDR3, as DNA: TGTGCCAGCAGGACAATGACAGGGGCCAGCAATCAGCCCCAGCATTTT. Translating it yields CASRTMTGASNQPQHF.

The V gene is TRBV7-2, the J gene TRBJ2-2, with TRBD1 matching 8 bases. The trim removed 2 bases at V and 7 bases at J, leaving 9 bases unmatched. Germline V gene data show CDR1 as SGHTA and CDR2 as FQGNSA. The CDR3 spans 16 residues. Written as DNA, the CDR3 is TGTGCCAGCAGCTTATTGGGCCAGGGGGCAAACGGGGAGCTGTTTTTT. Protein: CASSLLGQGANGELFF.

The chain carries TRBV6-6 and TRBJ1-2, with TRBD1 matching over 7 bases. CDR1 is MNHNY, CDR2 SVGAGI, per germline (reference sequence). There are 14 residues in the CDR3. Trimming took 5 bases from V and 3 from J; bases not matched to a gene: 6. CDR3 coding DNA: TGTGCCAGCAGTCGACAGGGTCGCGACTATGGCTACACCTTC. Translated, it gives CASSRQGRDYGYTF.

The rearrangement uses TRBV7-2 and TRBJ2-7; 10 bases fit TRBD2. Germline CDR1 SGHTA, CDR2 FQGNSA. Unmatched junction bases numbered 9, after V lost 5 bases and J lost 5 bases. This CDR3 is 15 amino acids long. The CDR3 loop reads CASSAASGSFDEQYF. The DNA for the CDR3 is TGTGCCAGCAGCGCAGCTAGCGGGAGTTTCGACGAGCAGTACTTC.

The chain links TRBV11-3 to TRBJ1-1, with 9 bases matching TRBD1. The CDR3 spans 14 residues. The J segment lost 5 bases and the V segment lost 0 bases, leaving 1 base of the junction unmatched. The germline V gene has CDR1 SGHNT and CDR2 YENEEA. For the CDR3, the DNA is TGTGCCAGCAGCTTAGAGGGGACAGGGACTGAAGCTTTCTTT. Amino acids: CASSLEGTGTEAFF.

The genes are TRBV7-2 and TRBJ2-1; 12 nucleotides match TRBD2. With 4 bases clipped from V and 7 bases from J, the junction kept 8 bases outside the gene matches. Germline V lookup: CDR1 SGHTA, CDR2 FQGNSA. This CDR3 spans 16 amino acids. The CDR3 coding sequence is TGTGCCAGCAGCTCTACTAGCGGGGGGAGTCGGAATGAGCAGTTCTTC. Translating it yields CASSSTSGGSRNEQFF. The complete variable domain, with remaining parts taken from reference TRBV7-2 and TRBJ2-1, reads GAGVSQSPSNKVTEKGKDVELRCDPISGHTALYWYRQSLGQGLEFLIYFQGNSAPDKSGLPSDRFSAERTGGSVSTLTIQRTQQEDSAVYLCASSSTSGGSRNEQFFGPGTRLTVL.

The V gene is TRBV5-4, the J gene TRBJ1-5; no firm D call. The germline gives CDR1 SGHNT, CDR2 YYREEE (reference sequence). V was clipped by 2 bases and J by 3 bases, with 9 bases between them. The CDR3 runs to 14 residues. The CDR3 reads CASSFRESNQPQHF. The CDR3 nucleotides are TGTGCCAGCAGCTTCCGGGAATCCAATCAGCCCCAGCATTTT.

The chain couples TRBV7-9 to TRBJ2-5; D is undetermined. CDR3 length equals 13 residues. Trimming took 5 bases from V and 11 from J, leaving 18 bases between them. Germline assignment: CDR1 SEHNR and CDR2 FQNEAQ (reference sequence). CDR3 DNA: TGTGCCAGCAGCCCCGGCGGTTTTTCTGAACAGTACTTC. This codes for CASSPGGFSEQYF. Complete variable domain (other parts from reference TRBV7-9 and TRBJ2-5): DTGVSQNPRHKITKRGQNVTFRCDPISEHNRLYWYRQTLGQGPEFLTYFQNEAQLEKSRLLSDRFSAERPKGSFSTLEIQRTEQGDSAMYLCASSPGGFSEQYFGPGTRLLVL.

This chain links TRBV27 with TRBJ2-3, with unresolved D. The germline V and J ends were trimmed by 10 bases and 3 bases, with 11 bases remaining between them. Per the germline V gene, CDR1 is MNHEY and CDR2 is SMNVEV (reference sequence). This CDR3 contains 12 residues. The CDR3, as DNA: TGTGCCACTACTGGGCGAACAGATACGCAGTATTTT. Protein product: CATTGRTDTQYF.

This sequence joins TRBV4-1 and TRBJ1-3, with 8 positions matching TRBD1. After removal of 4 bases from V and 3 bases from J, the junction contained 14 bases not matched to a gene. In germline, CDR1 is MGHRA, CDR2 YSYEKL. The CDR3 has 18 residues. In nucleotides, the CDR3 is TGCGCCAGCAGCCCAGGACAGGGTGGAAGTGCGCATGGAAACACCATATATTTT. This sequence encodes CASSPGQGGSAHGNTIYF.

The V gene is TRBV4-1, the J gene TRBJ2-5; 8 nucleotides agree with TRBD2. V gave up 1 base and J gave up 4 bases; unmatched junction bases: 8. Germline V lookup: CDR1 MGHRA, CDR2 YSYEKL. This CDR3 comprises 16 residues. The CDR3 loop reads CASSQVTSGRRETQYF. In DNA form, the CDR3 reads TGCGCCAGCAGCCAAGTTACTAGCGGACGGAGAGAGACCCAGTACTTC.

This chain links TRBV2 with TRBJ2-7; D uncertain. Trimming removed 7 bases at V and 11 bases at J, with 15 bases between. CDR3 length equals 11 residues. CDR1 and CDR2 from the germline V gene are SNHLY and FYNNEI. The CDR3 coding sequence is TGTGCCAGCACCGATTGGCAGTCCGAGTACTTC. Amino acid sequence: CASTDWQSEYF. Variable domain in full (rest from reference TRBV2 and TRBJ2-7): EPEVTQTPSHQVTQMGQEVILRCVPISNHLYFYWYRQILGQKVEFLVSFYNNEISEKSEIFDDQFSVERPDGSNFTLKIRSTKLEDSAMYFCASTDWQSEYFGPGTRLTVT.

The V and J genes are TRBV4-3 and TRBJ2-7, with 8 bases fitting TRBD2. Trimming at V came to 5 bases and at J to 3 bases, leaving 3 bases not matched to a gene. The germline gives CDR1 LGHNA, CDR2 YSLEER. The CDR3 is 13 amino acids. The CDR3: CASSSGGLYEQYF. For the CDR3, the DNA is TGCGCCAGCAGCTCGGGGGGGCTCTACGAGCAGTACTTC.

The rearrangement joins TRBV12-5 to TRBJ1-1; D uncertain. This CDR3 is 12 amino acids long. Deletions cut 7 bases from V and 6 bases from J, with 12 bases between. Germline lookup yields CDR1 LGHNT and CDR2 FRNRAP. The CDR3 region is CASEPGSPEAFF. In nucleotides, the CDR3 is TGTGCTAGTGAGCCGGGGAGCCCTGAAGCTTTCTTT.

This chain joins TRBV29-1 and TRBJ1-3, with D perhaps TRBD1 (5 bases). The germline gives CDR1 SQVTM, CDR2 ANQGSEA. Trimming left V 6 bases short and J 3 bases short, with 18 bases between. This CDR3 comprises 15 residues. The CDR3 DNA sequence: TGCAGCGTCCTGGGGGGAGCGGGCGGTGGAAACACCATATATTTT. Translating it yields CSVLGGAGGGNTIYF.

CDR3 protein: CASSLTGPGQNTEAFF. Written as DNA, the CDR3 is TGTGCCAGCAGCTTAACAGGGCCCGGACAGAACACTGAAGCTTTCTTT. The gene calls are TRBV7-3 and TRBJ1-1, with D possibly matching TRBD1 (5 bases). The CDR3 loop spans 16 amino acids. Germline V gene sequence: CDR1 SGHTA, CDR2 FQGTGA. V was cut by 0 bases and J by 1 base, with 12 bases left in between.

The gene calls are TRBV6-1 and TRBJ2-3; a possible D gene is TRBD2 (7 bases). In germline, CDR1 is MNHNS, CDR2 SASEGT. The length of the CDR3 is 14 residues. Trimming pared 6 bases from V and 3 bases from J, leaving 13 bases between. Here the CDR3 DNA reads TGTGCCAGCAGGGGGGGGGCATGGACAGATACGCAGTATTTT. Its protein is CASRGGAWTDTQYF.

The V gene is TRBV2, the J gene TRBJ2-7; 7 nucleotides match TRBD2. V was clipped by 6 bases and J by 6 bases; unmatched bases: 14. CDR1 is SNHLY and CDR2 is FYNNEI in the germline V gene. The CDR3 loop spans 15 amino acids. Written as DNA, the CDR3 is TGTGCCAGCAGGCCGGGGCTAGCGGTGGGTCTCGAGCAGTACTTC. It yields the protein CASRPGLAVGLEQYF.

V gene TRBV7-7 combines with J gene TRBJ2-7; perhaps TRBD1 as D (6 bases). There are 13 residues in the CDR3. V was cut by 5 bases and J by 2 bases, with 10 bases left in between. Germline V lookup: CDR1 SSHAT, CDR2 FNYEAQ (reference sequence). The CDR3 is CASSAQGPYEQYF. Written as DNA, the CDR3 is TGTGCCAGCAGCGCACAGGGACCCTACGAGCAGTACTTC.

The gene calls are TRBV18 and TRBJ2-7; 14 nucleotides line up with TRBD2. Germline CDR1 reads KGHSH; CDR2 reads LQKENI. CDR3 length equals 18 residues. V lost 2 bases to trimming and J lost 0 bases; unmatched junction nucleotides: 6. The CDR3 sequence: CASSPGTSGGPSSYEQYF. The DNA of the CDR3 is TGTGCCAGCTCACCAGGGACTAGCGGGGGCCCGAGCTCCTACGAGCAGTACTTC.

J is TRBJ1-1 and V is TRBV9, with 7 bases that match TRBD1. The trim removed 3 bases at V and 4 bases at J, leaving 3 bases unmatched. This CDR3 contains 13 residues. Germline V CDR1 and CDR2: SGDLS, YYNGEE. The CDR3 spells CASSGYRGTEAFF. CDR3 coding DNA: TGTGCCAGCAGCGGGTACAGGGGCACTGAAGCTTTCTTT.

The chain uses TRBV5-1 and TRBJ1-5, with TRBD1 identical over 10 bases. V shed 4 bases and J 6 bases; nucleotides not matched to a gene: 7. The CDR3 has 15 amino acids. Germline loops: CDR1 SGHRS, CDR2 YFSETQ. CDR3 in amino acids: CASSPGTGVGQPQHF. The CDR3, as DNA: TGCGCCAGCAGCCCGGGGACAGGGGTTGGTCAGCCCCAGCATTTT.

The chain has TRBV15 and TRBJ2-1; D is perhaps TRBD2 (6 bases). V dropped 0 bases and J dropped 7 bases, with 16 bases sitting between them. The CDR3 contains 16 residues. Germline CDR1 and CDR2: LNHNV and YYDKDF (reference sequence). CDR3 coding DNA: TGTGCCACCAGCAGAGAGGCAGGGAGGAGGGAAAATGAGCAGTTCTTC. Translated: CATSREAGRRENEQFF.

The rearrangement joins TRBV28 to TRBJ1-2; 7 bases align to TRBD1. The length of the CDR3 is 12 residues. Germline CDR1 reads MDHEN; CDR2 reads SYDVKM. After removal of 7 bases from V and 7 bases from J, the junction contained 6 bases not matched to a gene. The CDR3 DNA reads TGTGCCAGCAAATTGCCAGGGGGTGGCTACACCTTC. Encoded protein: CASKLPGGGYTF.

The rearrangement uses TRBV5-6 and TRBJ2-5; tentatively, D is TRBD2 (5 bases). CDR3 length: 14 amino acids. V dropped 4 bases and J dropped 1 base, with 11 bases sitting between them. Germline V gene data show CDR1 as SGHDT and CDR2 as YYEEEE. CDR3 amino acids: CASSPRGPQETQYF. The CDR3 DNA sequence: TGTGCCAGCAGCCCCCGAGGGCCCCAAGAGACCCAGTACTTC.

The chain couples TRBV28 to TRBJ1-2; 10 bases are shared with TRBD1. This CDR3 region has 15 residues. J gave up 4 bases and V 6 bases, and 8 bases lay outside the gene matches. Germline V gene data show CDR1 as MDHEN and CDR2 as SYDVKM. The CDR3 sequence: CASSQGQGLLYGYTF. The CDR3 DNA is TGTGCCAGCAGCCAGGGACAGGGGCTCCTCTATGGCTACACCTTC.

The V call is TRBV7-2, the J call TRBJ2-1, with 9 nucleotides matching TRBD2. V shed 2 bases, J shed 9 bases, and the junction held 11 bases outside the gene matches. Germline V gene sequence: CDR1 SGHTA, CDR2 FQGNSA. There are 16 residues in the CDR3. CDR3 residues: CASSLNGGRGWGEQFF. The DNA of the CDR3 is TGTGCCAGCAGCTTAAATGGCGGGAGGGGCTGGGGTGAGCAGTTCTTC. Full variable domain (outside the CDR3, taken from reference TRBV7-2 and TRBJ2-1): GAGVSQSPSNKVTEKGKDVELRCDPISGHTALYWYRQSLGQGLEFLIYFQGNSAPDKSGLPSDRFSAERTGGSVSTLTIQRTQQEDSAVYLCASSLNGGRGWGEQFFGPGTRLTVL.

The chain uses TRBV15 and TRBJ2-3, with 7 nucleotides matching TRBD2. The length of the CDR3 is 14 residues. The V gene's germline CDR1 is LNHNV and CDR2 YYDKDF (reference sequence). Trimming at V came to 5 bases and at J to 2 bases, leaving 4 bases not matched to a gene. Here the CDR3 DNA reads TGTGCCACCAGCGGAAGGGACTACACAGATACGCAGTATTTT. This encodes CATSGRDYTDTQYF.

The chain carries TRBV19 and TRBJ2-1; 8 bases are shared with TRBD1. Germline loops: CDR1 LNHDA, CDR2 SQIVND (reference sequence). The CDR3 loop spans 13 amino acids. With V trimmed by 5 bases and J by 9 bases, 6 bases remained unmatched. CDR3 amino acids: CASSAQGAGEQFF. DNA of the CDR3: TGTGCCAGTAGTGCCCAGGGGGCCGGTGAGCAGTTCTTC.